This TCR beta chain was sequenced for a study of T cell repertoires in cytomegalovirus infection. Study-level information: A matching HLA type, together with CMV infection, was signaled by public TCR beta signatures. Study outcomes and limitations: In two of eight donors, the top clonotype was HLA-C-restricted CMV-specific. Accumulated public TCR beta family frequency recognized individuals carrying CMV together with the relevant HLA.

The germline gives CDR1 MDHEN, CDR2 SYDVKM. CDR3 size: 15 residues. TCRdb re-derived calls from the reads in MiXCR, one entry per CDR3 protein. The table has more than 85,000 distinct CDR3 sequences, about a quarter seen once. Concerning this clonotype itself: Antigen unknown. Sequence at one end of the junction differs from germline and may be a read error.

Sequencing was carried out using CD8+ T cells from PBMCs. This receptor was taken from a human donor in good health (CMV status not recorded). Some clones in this sample may be carry-over from other donors' samples. The J gene is TRBJ2-1, the V gene TRBV28; 8 nucleotides match TRBD1. The CDR3 region has the DNA TGTGCCAGTAGTTATGAGGGACAGGTCTACAATGAGCAGTTCTTC. Translation gives CASSYEGQVYNEQFF.